The 27 T cell receptor beta chains below come from one sample, sequenced in a study of beta chain features in type 1 diabetes. General study findings and limits: The study found moderately but significantly shorter TCRB CDR3s in all four CD4+ subsets of Type 1 diabetes patients.

These receptors have no identified antigens. The authors reverse transcribed all of the isolated RNA, so sequencing captured expressed TCRB transcripts. Assay: immunoSEQ multiplex PCR; the TCRdb copy retains only in-frame clones and omits some. The sample has nearly 350,000 clones, around 8.5% seen once. Sequences were obtained from central memory CD4+ T cells from blood. The receptors originated from a man aged 30 to 45 with type 1 diabetes.

This clone occurred a few times. This chain uses TRBV18 with TRBJ2-6; 8 bases line up with TRBD1. Germline lookup yields CDR1 KGHSH and CDR2 LQKENI. The CDR3 length is 20 residues. V was pared by 3 bases and J by 0 bases, with 13 bases of the junction left unmatched. The CDR3 here is CASSPPRTGSLPSGANVLTF. The CDR3 coding sequence is TGTGCCAGCTCACCTCCTAGGACAGGGTCCTTGCCCTCTGGGGCCAACGTCCTGACTTTC.

The chain employs TRBV29-1 and TRBJ1-1, with D hard to call. From germline, CDR1 is SQVTM and CDR2 ANQGSEA. The CDR3 contains 14 residues. V was clipped by 2 bases and J by 8 bases, with 18 bases between them. Here the CDR3 reads CSVERRMEGSEAFF. For the CDR3, the DNA is TGCAGCGTTGAACGGAGGATGGAGGGCTCCGAAGCTTTCTTT.

This clone showed up just a few times. V usage is TRBV4-1 and J usage is TRBJ1-2; weak D call: TRBD1 (5 bases). The length of the CDR3 is 15 residues. V lost 0 bases, J lost 7 bases, and 15 bases lay in between. Per the germline V gene, CDR1 is MGHRA and CDR2 is YSYEKL. Written as DNA, the CDR3 is TGCGCCAGCAGCCAAGATTTAGGGAGGGACTTTGGCTACACCTTC. Translation: CASSQDLGRDFGYTF.

The table lists this clone with a few counts. This chain connects TRBV10-2 to TRBJ2-7; D might be TRBD2 (6 bases). V gave up 7 bases and J gave up 0 bases, with 16 bases separating them. Germline CDR1 WSHSY, CDR2 SAAADI. The CDR3 has 15 residues. CDR3 protein: CASTPGGANSYEQYF. DNA of the CDR3: TGCGCCAGCACTCCCGGAGGGGCCAACTCCTACGAGCAGTACTTC.

This clone has at least ten counts. V usage is TRBV13 and J usage is TRBJ1-4; 9 nucleotides agree with TRBD1. The V segment lost 5 bases and the J segment 7 bases; nucleotides outside the gene matches: 11. The CDR3 is 16 amino acids. The V gene's germline CDR1 is PRHDT and CDR2 FYEKMQ (reference sequence). The CDR3, as DNA: TGTGCCAGCAGCCCCCCCGGGGGACAGGGCGGTGAAAAACTGTTTTTT. This encodes CASSPPGGQGGEKLFF.

The rearrangement joins TRBV7-2 to TRBJ2-2; weak D call: TRBD2 (6 bases). CDR1 is SGHTA and CDR2 is FQGNSA in the germline V gene. Trimming took 5 bases from V and 4 from J, leaving 11 bases between them. There are 14 residues in the CDR3. DNA for the CDR3: TGTGCCAGCAGCGCGGGACTGAGCACCGGGGAGCTGTTTTTT. Its protein is CASSAGLSTGELFF.

Only a few counts were recorded for this clone. The genes are TRBV10-3 and TRBJ2-3; 10 bases are a match to TRBD2. J was trimmed by 3 bases and V by 8 bases; bases with no gene match: 2. The germline V gene has CDR1 ENHRY and CDR2 SYGVKD. The CDR3 sequence is 13 residues long. CDR3 sequence (DNA): TGTGCCATCGGGACTAGCGAGACAGATACGCAGTATTTT. Amino acid sequence: CAIGTSETDTQYF.

This clone has only a few counts. This chain joins TRBV5-1 and TRBJ2-6; weak D call: TRBD2 (6 bases). V lost 0 bases and J lost 0, with 13 bases in between. The CDR3 loop spans 18 amino acids. Per germline, CDR1 SGHRS and CDR2 YFSETQ. The CDR3 spells CASSLGVSGSSGANVLTF. CDR3 coding DNA: TGCGCCAGCAGCTTGGGGGTTAGCGGTTCCTCTGGGGCCAACGTCCTGACTTTC. The full variable domain, with the rest looked up from reference TRBV5-1 and TRBJ2-6, is KAGVTQTPRYLIKTRGQQVTLSCSPISGHRSVSWYQQTPGQGLQFLFEYFSETQRNKGNFPGRFSGRQFSNSRSEMNVSTLELGDSALYLCASSLGVSGSSGANVLTFGAGSRLTVL.

In its sample, this clone was seen a few times. V and J are TRBV6-6 and TRBJ1-5; D is undetermined. CDR3 length: 11 residues. The V gene's germline CDR1 is MNHNY and CDR2 SVGAGI (reference sequence). V was cut by 4 bases and J by 9 bases, with 7 bases left in between. CDR3 region: CASSFPGPQHF. DNA for the CDR3: TGTGCCAGCAGTTTCCCAGGGCCCCAGCATTTT.

This clone was detected only a few times. V is TRBV5-1 and J is TRBJ2-6, with D perhaps matching TRBD1 (5 bases). This CDR3 contains 16 residues. Trimming removed 0 bases from V and 0 bases from J, with 7 bases in between. From germline, CDR1 is SGHRS and CDR2 YFSETQ. The CDR3, as DNA: TGCGCCAGCAGCTTGGACAGGTCCTCTGGGGCCAACGTCCTGACTTTC. Amino acids: CASSLDRSSGANVLTF.

A note on this clone: The sample contains more than one DNA sequence encoding this CDR3. The genes are TRBV5-1 and TRBJ2-3; D is uncertain. CDR3 length: 14 amino acids. Between the trimmed V and J ends, which lost 0 bases and 2 bases, there was a span of 7 bases. Germline V lookup: CDR1 SGHRS, CDR2 YFSETQ. In DNA form, the CDR3 reads TGCGCCAGCAGCTTGGCGGGTCTCACAGATACGCAGTATTTT. Translated: CASSLAGLTDTQYF.

The V gene is TRBV19, the J gene TRBJ2-2; perhaps TRBD2 as D (5 bases). The V and J ends lost 2 bases and 7 bases respectively, with 8 bases between them. Germline V lookup: CDR1 LNHDA, CDR2 SQIVND (reference sequence). This CDR3 contains 13 residues. In DNA, the CDR3 is TGTGCCAGTAGTATACCCGGGATCGGGGAGCTGTTTTTT. Its protein product is CASSIPGIGELFF.

The V gene is TRBV9, the J gene TRBJ2-5, with D uncertain. V was trimmed by 2 bases and J by 2 bases, leaving 10 bases between them. The CDR3 runs to 14 residues. Germline CDR1 reads SGDLS; CDR2 reads YYNGEE. The chain's CDR3 is CASSVGVEQETQYF. DNA of the CDR3: TGTGCCAGCAGCGTTGGGGTTGAACAAGAGACCCAGTACTTC.

The CDR3 spells CASSLSGGAWNEQFF. CDR3 coding DNA: TGTGCCAGCAGCTTAAGCGGGGGGGCCTGGAATGAGCAGTTCTTC. The chain joins TRBV7-9 to TRBJ2-1; 10 nucleotides line up with TRBD2. This CDR3 region has 15 residues. The ends lost 2 bases at V and 7 bases at J; junction bases unmatched: 5. Per germline, CDR1 SEHNR and CDR2 FQNEAQ (reference sequence).

Many counts were recorded for this clone. J is TRBJ2-7 and V is TRBV27, with TRBD1 matching 8 bases. The CDR3 has 15 amino acids. V was clipped by 2 bases and J by 6 bases; unmatched bases: 9. Germline V CDR1 and CDR2: MNHEY, SMNVEV (reference sequence). CDR3 bases: TGTGCCAGCAGTTTAAAACGGACAGGGAGTCCCGAGCAGTACTTC. Its protein is CASSLKRTGSPEQYF.

This clone was picked up a small number of times. V and J are TRBV5-1 and TRBJ1-5, with TRBD1 matching 7 bases. Germline values: CDR1 SGHRS, CDR2 YFSETQ. V lost 4 bases and J lost 4; bases outside the gene matches: 14. The CDR3 sequence is 17 residues long. The CDR3 coding sequence is TGCGCCAGCAGCCCTAGACAGGGAGGGGGGCCTAATCAGCCCCAGCATTTT. This encodes CASSPRQGGGPNQPQHF.

This clone was found a few times. The rearrangement joins TRBV30 to TRBJ2-7; 7 bases are shared with TRBD1. CDR3 size: 13 residues. V was pared by 0 bases and J by 5 bases, with 4 bases of the junction left unmatched. Germline V gives CDR1 GTSNPN, CDR2 SVGIG (reference sequence). The CDR3 reads CAWSVQGNHEQYF. Here the CDR3 DNA reads TGTGCCTGGAGTGTACAGGGGAACCACGAGCAGTACTTC.

This chain joins TRBV6-1 and TRBJ2-3, with 8 bases aligning to TRBD2. The germline V gene encodes CDR1 MNHNS and CDR2 SASEGT. Unmatched junction bases numbered 10, after V lost 7 bases and J lost 4 bases. This CDR3 comprises 15 residues. The CDR3 DNA sequence: TGTGCCAGCATTGACCCAGCGGGGGCAGCAGATACGCAGTATTTT. Protein: CASIDPAGAADTQYF.

This clone turned up a few times. This rearrangement joins TRBV5-1 to TRBJ1-6, with D unclear. The CDR3 extends over 13 amino acids. V lost 3 bases, J lost 8 bases, and 9 bases lay in between. CDR1 and CDR2 (germline): SGHRS, YFSETQ. CDR3 amino acids: CASSSRPDSPLHF. CDR3 in DNA: TGCGCCAGCAGCTCCCGACCAGATTCACCCCTCCACTTT.

This clone has only a few counts. V and J are TRBV7-2 and TRBJ2-7, with 9 nucleotides matching TRBD2. CDR1 and CDR2 from the germline V gene are SGHTA and FQGNSA. J was trimmed by 4 bases and V by 3 bases; bases with no gene match: 7. The CDR3 length is 15 residues. CDR3: CASSLEAGGVYEQYF. CDR3 bases: TGTGCCAGCAGCTTGGAAGCGGGGGGCGTATACGAGCAGTACTTC.

This clone was picked up many times. V and J are TRBV10-3 and TRBJ2-7; D may be TRBD1 or TRBD2 (5 bases each). Germline lookup yields CDR1 ENHRY and CDR2 SYGVKD. The CDR3 is 16 residues long. V dropped 2 bases and J dropped 5 bases, with 19 bases sitting between them. CDR3 DNA sequence: TGTGCCATCAGTGAGCTCCGACTAAACGGGGACCACGAGCAGTACTTC. Translating it yields CAISELRLNGDHEQYF.

This clone was detected only a few times. The rearrangement links TRBV5-1 to TRBJ2-2; 10 bases align to TRBD1. The CDR3 loop spans 16 amino acids. After removal of 4 bases from V and 3 bases from J, the junction contained 6 bases not matched to a gene. Germline V gene data show CDR1 as SGHRS and CDR2 as YFSETQ. CDR3 loop: CASSRTTGGHTGELFF. The CDR3 DNA follows: TGCGCCAGCAGCCGAACGACAGGGGGCCACACCGGGGAGCTGTTTTTT.

Ten or more counts support this clone. J is TRBJ2-2 and V is TRBV4-3; D perhaps matches TRBD1 (7 bases). Trimming stripped 0 bases from V and 5 bases from J, with 19 bases between. CDR1 and CDR2 (germline): LGHNA, YSLEER. There are 18 residues in the CDR3. The CDR3 is CASSQDLKGAGGTGELFF. The CDR3 bases are TGCGCCAGCAGCCAAGATTTAAAGGGGGCCGGAGGGACCGGGGAGCTGTTTTTT.

This sequence joins TRBV7-9 and TRBJ2-5; 7 bases align to TRBD2. CDR3 size: 14 residues. V lost 5 bases and J lost 0; bases outside the gene matches: 3. The V gene's germline CDR1 is SEHNR and CDR2 FQNEAQ (reference sequence). The CDR3 reads CASSRGLDQETQYF. As DNA, the CDR3 is TGTGCCAGCAGCCGCGGACTAGACCAAGAGACCCAGTACTTC.

This clone came up a few times. At one of its ends the junction is not consistent with the germline gene, which may arise from a read error. The chain links TRBV7-7 to TRBJ2-1; D may be TRBD2 (5 bases). The germline V gene has CDR1 SSHAT and CDR2 FNYEAQ (reference sequence). CDR3 size: 15 residues. The CDR3 spells CASSVGLGSYNEQFF. The CDR3 DNA reads as TGTGCTAGCAGCGTAGGACTGGGCTCCTACAATGAGCAGTTCTTC. The whole variable domain, remainder taken from reference TRBV7-7 and TRBJ2-1, is GAGVSQSPRYKVTKRGQDVTLRCDPISSHATLYWYQQALGQGPEFLTYFNYEAQPDKSGLPSDRFSAERPEGSISTLTIQRTEQRDSAMYRCASSVGLGSYNEQFFGPGTRLTVL.

This clone was observed a handful of times. CDR3 sequence: CASSLQRGAYNEQFF. The DNA for the CDR3 is TGTGCCAGCAGCTTGCAGCGCGGAGCCTACAATGAGCAGTTCTTC. The V and J genes are TRBV11-2 and TRBJ2-1, with D unclear. Per germline, CDR1 SGHAT and CDR2 FQNNGV. Trimming removed 3 bases from V and 2 bases from J, with 11 bases in between. CDR3 size: 15 residues.

This clone was counted a few times. The chain uses TRBV30 and TRBJ1-2; a weak D match, TRBD1 (5 bases). Germline V gene sequence: CDR1 GTSNPN, CDR2 SVGIG (reference sequence). This CDR3 spans 12 amino acids. V lost 5 bases and J 4 bases, leaving 11 bases between the germline ends. This CDR3 is CAWFREVYGYTF. CDR3 DNA sequence: TGTGCCTGGTTCAGGGAAGTCTATGGCTACACCTTC. Using reference TRBV30 and TRBJ1-2 for the parts outside the CDR3, the full variable domain is SQTIHQWPATLVQPVGSPLSLECTVEGTSNPNLYWYRQAAGRGLQLLFYSVGIGQISSEVPQNLSASRPQDRQFILSSKKLLLSDSGFYLCAWFREVYGYTFGSGTRLTVV.